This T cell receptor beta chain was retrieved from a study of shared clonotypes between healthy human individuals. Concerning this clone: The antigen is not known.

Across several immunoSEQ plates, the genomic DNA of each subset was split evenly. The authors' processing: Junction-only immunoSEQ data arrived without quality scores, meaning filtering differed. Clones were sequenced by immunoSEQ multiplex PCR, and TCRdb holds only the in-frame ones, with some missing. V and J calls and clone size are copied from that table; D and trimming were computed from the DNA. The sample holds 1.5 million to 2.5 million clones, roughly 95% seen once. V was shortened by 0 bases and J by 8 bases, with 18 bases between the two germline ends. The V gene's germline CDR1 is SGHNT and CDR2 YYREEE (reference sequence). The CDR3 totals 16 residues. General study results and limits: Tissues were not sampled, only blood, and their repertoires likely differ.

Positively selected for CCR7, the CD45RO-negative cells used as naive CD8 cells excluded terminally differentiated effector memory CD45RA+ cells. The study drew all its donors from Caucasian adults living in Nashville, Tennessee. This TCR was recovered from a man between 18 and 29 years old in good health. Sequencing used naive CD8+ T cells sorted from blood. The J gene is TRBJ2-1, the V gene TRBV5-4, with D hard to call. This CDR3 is CASSLDLDLKEYEQFF. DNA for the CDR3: TGTGCCAGCAGCTTGGATTTGGACCTGAAAGAGTATGAGCAGTTCTTC.